This T cell receptor beta chain comes out of a study of cytomegalovirus exposure and HLA in healthy donors. At the level of the study: The roughly 120 validation repertoires matched the approximately 700 first-cohort repertoires in platform, a later analysis reported. Whole-study results and caveats: The listing of 150 to 200 TCR beta chains classed them as cytomegalovirus-associated.

With respect to this clone: Its matching antigen is unknown.

Separate from the approximately 730-subject first cohort, the approximately 120-subject validation cohort was the one that the donors belonged to. Method: immunoSEQ multiplex PCR; TCRdb's copy keeps in-frame clones and lacks some. The sample yields some 130,000 clones, roughly 79% seen once. This CDR3 is 17 amino acids long. Germline V lookup: CDR1 MRHNA, CDR2 SNTAGT. J was trimmed by 2 bases and V by 6 bases; bases with no gene match: 16. The J gene is TRBJ2-7, the V gene TRBV6-4, with 7 bases matching TRBD2. The clonotype originates from a man aged 25 to 40 in good health and CMV-seropositive. Sequencing used PBMCs. The CDR3 DNA reads TGTGCCAGCAGCGACCCGGGACTACACCCACCCACCTACGAGCAGTACTTC. Translated: CASSDPGLHPPTYEQYF.